These T cell receptor beta chains were read from a single sample in a study of T-cell memory formation after mild COVID-19. TCRdb ran MiXCR on the 5' RACE reads and lists one entry per CDR3 protein. The table records hundreds of thousands of distinct CDR3 sequences, about a fifth of them present only once. The sequencing sample was made of PBMCs or a T cell subset sorted from them (not recorded which). These receptor sequences come from an adult woman who had mild COVID-19 (a few samples of this study predate the infection). Cell type and time point are not known. The CDR3 runs from the conserved cysteine through the conserved F or W. The D gene is left open where the match is weak. Part of the rows lack a size; the others show once, few, many or a class for expanded clones.

V gene	clone size	J gene	D gene	CDR3 length	CDR3 protein	CDR3 DNA
TRBV6-1	few	TRBJ1-2	.	15	CASSERPGTNYGYTF	TGTGCCAGCAGTGAGAGGCCGGGGACAAACTATGGCTACACCTTC
TRBV5-1	few	TRBJ2-2	TRBD1	16	CASKPGTETRGGELFF	TGCGCCAGTAAACCCGGGACAGAGACCAGGGGCGGGGAGCTGTTTTTT
TRBV7-9	.	TRBJ2-1	TRBD1	11	CASSPGQVPLF	TGTGCCAGCAGCCCAGGACAGGTCCCGCTCTTC
TRBV7-9	.	TRBJ2-3	TRBD2	16	CASSLLAGAATDTQYF	TGTGCCAGCAGCTTATTAGCGGGGGCTGCCACAGATACGCAGTATTTT
TRBV20-1	few	TRBJ2-7	.	14	CSARDPRVGYEQYF	TGCAGTGCTAGAGACCCGAGGGTAGGCTACGAGCAGTACTTC
TRBV7-2	.	TRBJ2-7	TRBD2	15	CASSPRIAGVTEQYF	TGTGCCAGCAGCCCACGCATAGCGGGAGTAACCGAGCAGTACTTC
TRBV5-1	.	TRBJ2-2	TRBD2	18	CASSPRGVAGANTGELFF	TGCGCCAGCAGCCCTCGAGGAGTAGCGGGGGCAAACACCGGGGAGCTGTTTTTT
TRBV5-1	.	TRBJ2-2	.	16	CASSLVAAYGTGELFF	TGCGCCAGCAGCTTGGTTGCAGCTTATGGCACCGGGGAGCTGTTTTTT
TRBV29-1	.	TRBJ2-2	.	16	CSVDPGEKLYTGELFF	TGCAGCGTTGATCCAGGGGAAAAGCTTTATACCGGGGAGCTGTTTTTT
TRBV19	many	TRBJ2-1	TRBD2	19	CASSIGLAGGNLRDNEQFF	TGTGCCAGTAGTATAGGACTAGCGGGGGGCAACCTTAGGGACAATGAGCAGTTCTTC
TRBV24-1	.	TRBJ2-5	TRBD2	16	CATSESRTSGSETQYF	TGTGCCACCAGTGAGAGCCGGACTAGCGGGAGTGAGACCCAGTACTTC
TRBV6-5	.	TRBJ2-7	TRBD1	18	CASSYRTPGTARSYEQYF	TGTGCCAGCAGTTACAGGACCCCAGGGACAGCACGGTCCTACGAGCAGTACTTC
TRBV6-7	.	TRBJ2-7	.	14	CASSYVGERYEQYF	TGTGCCAGCAGTTATGTAGGGGAAAGGTACGAGCAGTACTTC
TRBV20-1	.	TRBJ1-2	.	13	CSARDYPNYGYTF	TGCAGTGCTAGAGATTATCCCAACTATGGCTACACCTTC
TRBV14	few	TRBJ2-7	TRBD1	18	CASSQSLHRGLSRYEQYF	TGTGCCAGCAGCCAATCCCTCCACAGGGGGCTAAGTCGGTACGAGCAGTACTTC
TRBV11-2	.	TRBJ2-1	.	14	CASSLPAGANEQFF	TGTGCCAGCAGCTTACCTGCGGGGGCCAATGAGCAGTTCTTC
TRBV10-3	.	TRBJ1-4	.	14	CAISEGASNEKLFF	TGTGCCATCAGTGAGGGGGCATCTAATGAAAAACTGTTTTTT
TRBV10-2	.	TRBJ1-1	TRBD1	19	CASSDIPGQGYVGNTEAFF	TGCGCCAGCAGTGACATACCGGGACAGGGGTACGTTGGGAACACTGAAGCTTTCTTT
TRBV25-1	.	TRBJ2-1	TRBD2	14	CASRDPGGYNEQFF	TGTGCCAGCAGAGACCCGGGAGGATACAATGAGCAGTTCTTC
TRBV3-1	few	TRBJ1-1	.	15	CASSPRGRWNTEAFF	TGTGCCAGCAGCCCAAGGGGACGTTGGAACACTGAAGCTTTCTTT
TRBV12-3/TRBV12-4	many	TRBJ1-4	.	11	CASSLGEKLFF	TGTGCCAGCAGTTTAGGCGAAAAACTGTTTTTT
TRBV12-3/TRBV12-4	few	TRBJ2-5	.	15	CASSLEGTGRETQYF	TGTGCCAGCAGTTTAGAAGGAACAGGGCGAGAGACCCAGTACTTC
TRBV5-1	many	TRBJ2-2	.	16	CASSLVMSGNTGELFF	TGCGCCAGCAGCTTGGTGATGTCCGGCAACACCGGGGAGCTGTTTTTT
TRBV15	few	TRBJ1-2	.	13	CATSRVKSGGYTF	TGTGCCACCAGCAGAGTGAAGAGTGGCGGCTACACCTTC
TRBV7-2	few	TRBJ2-2	.	15	CASSLGSMNTGELFF	TGTGCCAGCAGCTTAGGCAGTATGAACACCGGGGAGCTGTTTTTT
TRBV5-1	few	TRBJ2-7	.	14	CASSFGGTMYEQYF	TGCGCCAGCAGCTTTGGGGGAACGATGTACGAGCAGTACTTC
TRBV20-1	few	TRBJ1-2	.	15	CSARDQYDRFHGYTF	TGCAGTGCTAGAGATCAGTACGACAGGTTCCATGGCTACACCTTC
TRBV2	.	TRBJ1-2	.	12	CASGEQNYGYTF	TGTGCCAGCGGTGAACAAAACTATGGCTACACCTTC
TRBV20-1	few	TRBJ2-5	TRBD2	15	CSADLTSGGLETQYF	TGCAGTGCCGACCTGACTAGCGGGGGCCTTGAGACCCAGTACTTC
TRBV5-6	.	TRBJ1-2	.	15	CASSSPGEINYGYTF	TGTGCCAGCAGCTCTCCGGGAGAAATTAACTATGGCTACACCTTC
TRBV4-1	.	TRBJ2-6	.	17	CASSQDLSFSGANVLTF	TGCGCCAGCAGCCAAGATTTAAGTTTCTCTGGGGCCAACGTCCTGACTTTC
TRBV7-9	few	TRBJ2-1	TRBD2	15	CASPIEGGTYNEQFF	TGTGCCAGCCCCATCGAGGGAGGGACCTACAATGAGCAGTTCTTC
TRBV7-9	few	TRBJ2-3	.	16	CASSSARQYRTDTQYF	TGTGCCAGCAGCTCAGCCAGACAGTACCGCACAGATACGCAGTATTTT
TRBV12-3/TRBV12-4	few	TRBJ1-1	.	15	CASSTPGRLNTEAFF	TGTGCCAGCAGTACACCGGGACGGCTGAACACTGAAGCTTTCTTT
TRBV4-1	.	TRBJ2-1	.	18	CASSPGAFSRSSYNEQFF	TGCGCCAGCAGCCCAGGGGCCTTTAGTAGGAGCTCCTACAATGAGCAGTTCTTC
TRBV7-8	.	TRBJ2-2	.	16	CASSPSGGVNTGELFF	TGTGCCAGCAGCCCATCCGGCGGGGTAAATACCGGGGAGCTGTTTTTT
TRBV20-1	few	TRBJ1-1	.	13	CSATGQTNTEAFF	TGCAGTGCTACCGGACAGACGAACACTGAAGCTTTCTTT
TRBV24-1	.	TRBJ2-3	TRBD2	16	CATSEASGGHGDTQYF	TGTGCCACCAGTGAGGCTAGCGGGGGCCACGGGGATACGCAGTATTTT
TRBV9	.	TRBJ2-6	.	17	CASSVEVRGTGANVLTF	TGTGCCAGCAGCGTAGAAGTAAGGGGGACCGGGGCCAACGTCCTGACTTTC
TRBV7-9	.	TRBJ2-2	.	16	CASSFSPGQNTGELFF	TGTGCCAGCAGCTTCTCTCCGGGACAGAACACCGGGGAGCTGTTTTTT
TRBV11-2	few	TRBJ2-1	TRBD2	18	CASSSGKSGSGSWNEQFF	TGTGCCAGCAGCTCCGGCAAAAGCGGGAGCGGATCGTGGAATGAGCAGTTCTTC
TRBV5-1	few	TRBJ1-2	.	13	CASGGTGNYGYTF	TGCGCCAGCGGGGGAACAGGGAACTATGGCTACACCTTC
TRBV20-1	few	TRBJ2-7	.	14	CSARRGGQRYEQYF	TGCAGTGCTAGACGAGGGGGGCAAAGGTACGAGCAGTACTTC
TRBV7-9	.	TRBJ2-1	TRBD2	15	CASSSSGAGDNEQFF	TGTGCCAGCAGCTCAAGCGGGGCTGGGGACAATGAGCAGTTCTTC
TRBV5-6	few	TRBJ2-2	.	11	CASSLFGELFF	TGTGCCAGCAGCTTGTTCGGGGAGCTGTTTTTT
TRBV10-3	few	TRBJ2-1	TRBD2	15	CAIRASGSSYNEQFF	TGTGCCATCAGAGCTAGCGGGAGCTCCTACAATGAGCAGTTCTTC
TRBV7-2	.	TRBJ2-5	.	16	CASSLLRGSGGETQYF	TGTGCCAGCAGCTTATTGAGGGGATCAGGCGGAGAGACCCAGTACTTC
TRBV12-3/TRBV12-4	few	TRBJ1-1	.	12	CASSLWSTWAFF	TGTGCCAGCAGTTTATGGTCGACGTGGGCTTTCTTT
TRBV6-2/TRBV6-3	.	TRBJ2-3	TRBD2	14	CASRVQAGTDTQYF	TGTGCCAGCAGAGTCCAAGCGGGAACAGATACGCAGTATTTT
TRBV12-3/TRBV12-4	.	TRBJ2-2	TRBD1	15	CASSPGQGITGELFF	TGTGCCAGCAGCCCGGGACAGGGAATCACCGGGGAGCTGTTTTTT
TRBV12-3/TRBV12-4	.	TRBJ2-7	.	15	CASSLGNLTTYEQYF	TGTGCCAGCAGTTTAGGGAACTTGACCACCTACGAGCAGTACTTC
TRBV27	many	TRBJ2-6	.	18	CASSLWAGAFSGANVLTF	TGTGCCAGCAGTTTATGGGCAGGAGCCTTCTCTGGGGCCAACGTCCTGACTTTC